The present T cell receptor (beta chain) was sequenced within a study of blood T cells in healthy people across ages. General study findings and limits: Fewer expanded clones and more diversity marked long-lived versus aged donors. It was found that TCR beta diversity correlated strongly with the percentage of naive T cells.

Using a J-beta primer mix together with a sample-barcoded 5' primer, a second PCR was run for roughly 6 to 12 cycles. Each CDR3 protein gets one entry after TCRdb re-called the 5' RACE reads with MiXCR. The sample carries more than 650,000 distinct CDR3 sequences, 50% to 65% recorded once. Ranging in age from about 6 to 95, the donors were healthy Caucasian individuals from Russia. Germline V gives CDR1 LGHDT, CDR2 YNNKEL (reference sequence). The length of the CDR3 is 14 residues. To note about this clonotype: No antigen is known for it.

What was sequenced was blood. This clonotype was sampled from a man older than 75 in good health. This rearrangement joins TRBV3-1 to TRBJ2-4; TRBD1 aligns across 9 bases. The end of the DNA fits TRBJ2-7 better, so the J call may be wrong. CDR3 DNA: TGTGCCAGCAGCCAAAACAGGGGGCGCGACGAGCAGTACTTC. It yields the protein CASSQNRGRDEQYF.